This entry lists 28 T cell receptor beta chains sequenced from one sample in a study of cytomegalovirus exposure and HLA in healthy donors. The PCR ran on 60 Vbeta and 13 Jbeta primers. The table came from immunoSEQ multiplex PCR; TCRdb's copy has only in-frame clones and leaves some out. The table lists 150,000 to 200,000 clones, around 83% of them singletons. Sequencing was carried out using PBMCs. These receptors were obtained from a man aged 50 to 60 in good health and CMV-seropositive.

The J gene is TRBJ2-1, the V gene TRBV10-3; 12 bases align to TRBD2. V lost 5 bases to trimming and J lost 9 bases; unmatched junction nucleotides: 5. The CDR3 runs 14 residues. Germline values: CDR1 ENHRY, CDR2 SYGVKD. The CDR3 sequence: CAISPLAGGVEQFF. The DNA for the CDR3 is TGTGCCATCAGTCCCCTAGCGGGAGGGGTTGAGCAGTTCTTC.

A word on this clone: The junction differs from germline at one of its ends, possibly a read error. This chain connects TRBV28 to TRBJ2-1; D not certain. CDR1 MDHEN and CDR2 SYDVKM come from the germline V gene. The CDR3 totals 11 residues. The CDR3 is CASSQRNERFF. The CDR3 bases are TGTGCCAGCAGCCAACGTAATGAGCGGTTCTTC. Full variable domain (outside the CDR3, taken from reference TRBV28 and TRBJ2-1): DVKVTQSSRYLVKRTGEKVFLECVQDMDHENMFWYRQDPGLGLRLIYFSYDVKMKEKGDIPEGYSVSREKKERFSLILESASTNQTSMYLCASSQRNERFFGPGTRLTVL.

The genes are TRBV30 and TRBJ2-3; the D gene is possibly TRBD2 (6 bases). CDR1 and CDR2 (germline): GTSNPN, SVGIG (reference sequence). V lost 6 bases, J lost 5 bases, and 18 bases lay in between. This CDR3 spans 14 amino acids. The CDR3 loop reads CACSYSGGKDTQYF. CDR3 DNA sequence: TGTGCCTGTTCCTATAGCGGAGGAAAAGATACGCAGTATTTT. Variable domain in full (rest from reference TRBV30 and TRBJ2-3): SQTIHQWPATLVQPVGSPLSLECTVEGTSNPNLYWYRQAAGRGLQLLFYSVGIGQISSEVPQNLSASRPQDRQFILSSKKLLLSDSGFYLCACSYSGGKDTQYFGPGTRLTVL.

The chain links TRBV6-5 to TRBJ1-1; no clear D. The V gene's germline CDR1 is MNHEY and CDR2 SVGAGI. V was pared by 0 bases and J by 6 bases, with 11 bases between. The CDR3 covers 14 residues. The CDR3 sequence: CASSYSNSGAEAFF. CDR3 coding DNA: TGTGCCAGCAGTTACTCAAATAGTGGAGCTGAAGCTTTCTTT.

This sequence joins TRBV28 and TRBJ1-1, with D perhaps matching TRBD1 (6 bases). Germline V lookup: CDR1 MDHEN, CDR2 SYDVKM. The CDR3 is 16 residues long. V dropped 2 bases and J dropped 4 bases, with 17 bases sitting between them. CDR3 DNA: TGTGCCAGCAGTTTACCCCCAAAACAGGGACGCACTGAAGCTTTCTTT. Translation gives CASSLPPKQGRTEAFF.

The chain employs TRBV11-3 and TRBJ1-2; no firm D call. This CDR3 has 13 residues. V lost 3 bases, J lost 6 bases, and 11 bases lay in between. Germline V gives CDR1 SGHNT, CDR2 YENEEA. CDR3 residues: CASSFPGGHGYTF. The DNA for the CDR3 is TGTGCCAGCAGCTTCCCGGGAGGGCATGGCTACACCTTC.

In nucleotides, the CDR3 is TGTGCCACTCGGGACAGTTTCCTCGGTCAGCCCCAGCATTTT. Translated, it gives CATRDSFLGQPQHF. This sequence joins TRBV19 and TRBJ1-5; TRBD1 agrees at 7 bases. CDR1 LNHDA and CDR2 SQIVND come from the germline V gene (reference sequence). V was pared by 10 bases and J by 6 bases, with 12 bases of the junction left unmatched. The CDR3 runs 14 residues. The full variable domain, rest sourced from reference TRBV19 and TRBJ1-5, is DGGITQSPKYLFRKEGQNVTLSCEQNLNHDAMYWYRQDPGQGLRLIYYSQIVNDFQKGDIAEGYSVSREKKESFPLTVTSAQKNPTAFYLCATRDSFLGQPQHFGDGTRLSIL.

This rearrangement joins TRBV5-5 to TRBJ1-5, with 7 bases matching TRBD1. Germline CDR1 and CDR2: SGHKS and YYEKEE (reference sequence). J was trimmed by 7 bases and V by 3 bases; bases with no gene match: 7. The CDR3 is 14 amino acids. The CDR3 protein is CASSSGQVHQPQHF. Written as DNA, the CDR3 is TGTGCCAGCAGCTCTGGACAGGTCCACCAGCCCCAGCATTTT.

The CDR3 sequence: CASSQRNYEQYF. The CDR3 DNA sequence: TGTGCCAGCAGCCAGAGAAACTACGAGCAGTACTTC. The genes are TRBV7-9 and TRBJ2-5; unclear D gene. The tail of the sequence fits TRBJ2-7 better, so the J call may be wrong. The germline gives CDR1 SEHNR, CDR2 FQNEAQ (reference sequence). This CDR3 region has 12 residues.

The V call is TRBV11-2, the J call TRBJ2-7; tentative D call: TRBD2 (6 bases). V dropped 2 bases and J dropped 9 bases, with 20 bases sitting between them. The length of the CDR3 is 15 residues. Per the germline V gene, CDR1 is SGHAT and CDR2 is FQNNGV. CDR3 sequence: CASSLRLALSFGQYF. CDR3 bases: TGTGCCAGCAGCTTAAGGCTAGCGCTGTCCTTCGGGCAGTACTTC.

This clone was counted once. The V call is TRBV6-6, the J call TRBJ2-7, with D tentatively TRBD2 (6 bases). V was cut by 3 bases and J by 4 bases, with 16 bases left in between. CDR1 and CDR2 (germline): MNHNY, SVGAGI (reference sequence). The CDR3 sequence is 15 residues long. The CDR3 sequence is CASSYTGQEGYEQYF. CDR3 nucleotides: TGTGCCAGCAGTTATACGGGCCAGGAGGGTTACGAGCAGTACTTC.

In its sample, this clone was seen a few times. This chain joins TRBV4-1 and TRBJ1-1; 8 nucleotides match TRBD1. After removal of 6 bases from V and 1 base from J, the junction contained 10 bases not matched to a gene. Looked up from germline, CDR1 is MGHRA and CDR2 is YSYEKL. This CDR3 comprises 16 residues. The CDR3 region is CASSFRDRITNTEAFF. CDR3 nucleotides: TGCGCCAGCAGTTTTCGGGACAGGATCACGAACACTGAAGCTTTCTTT.

A single count supports this clone. This chain joins TRBV30 and TRBJ2-7, with a tentative D call TRBD2 (6 bases). Germline assignment: CDR1 GTSNPN and CDR2 SVGIG (reference sequence). Between the trimmed V and J ends, which lost 0 bases and 4 bases, there was a span of 10 bases. CDR3 size: 13 residues. The CDR3 DNA follows: TGTGCCTGGAGTGTCCCCGGGGGTTACGAGCAGTACTTC. It yields the protein CAWSVPGGYEQYF.

The V call is TRBV6-5, the J call TRBJ2-1; 7 positions agree with TRBD2. CDR3 length: 14 residues. The germline V gene encodes CDR1 MNHEY and CDR2 SVGAGI. Trimming cost V 5 bases and J 3 bases; bases outside gene matches: 4. CDR3 coding DNA: TGTGCCAGCAGTAACCAGCGGGACTACAATGAGCAGTTCTTC. Residues: CASSNQRDYNEQFF.

The chain couples TRBV5-1 to TRBJ2-1, with D perhaps TRBD1 (6 bases). This CDR3 is 14 amino acids long. Trimming removed 3 bases at V and 7 bases at J, with 14 bases between. CDR1 is SGHRS and CDR2 is YFSETQ in the germline V gene. Written as DNA, the CDR3 is TGCGCCAGCAGCTCCGGAAAACAGGGAAATGAGCAGTTCTTC. Protein product: CASSSGKQGNEQFF.

The chain carries TRBV6-6 and TRBJ1-1; D is uncertain. The CDR3 is 13 amino acids. CDR1 and CDR2 from the germline V gene are MNHNY and SVGAGI (reference sequence). Trimming stripped 5 bases from V and 4 bases from J, with 11 bases between. DNA for the CDR3: TGTGCCAGCAGTGCCGGTTATGCCACTGAAGCTTTCTTT. Its translation is CASSAGYATEAFF.

This clone was recorded a few times. The gene calls are TRBV30 and TRBJ1-1; D is unclear. The CDR3 length is 13 residues. CDR1 is GTSNPN and CDR2 is SVGIG in the germline V gene (reference sequence). Between the trimmed V and J ends, which lost 5 bases and 4 bases, there was a span of 14 bases. DNA of the CDR3: TGTGCCTGGGCCCGGCAAGCGGCCACTGAAGCTTTCTTT. This codes for CAWARQAATEAFF. Together with reference TRBV30 and TRBJ1-1, the CDR3 gives the full variable domain: SQTIHQWPATLVQPVGSPLSLECTVEGTSNPNLYWYRQAAGRGLQLLFYSVGIGQISSEVPQNLSASRPQDRQFILSSKKLLLSDSGFYLCAWARQAATEAFFGQGTRLTVV.

This clone appeared a few times. The rearrangement links TRBV5-4 to TRBJ1-1; unclear D gene. Germline V gene data show CDR1 as SGHNT and CDR2 as YYREEE (reference sequence). The V gene lost 4 bases and the J gene lost 8 bases, with 12 bases spanning the gap. The CDR3 sequence is 12 residues long. The CDR3 here is CASSPRDKEAFF. In DNA, the CDR3 is TGTGCCAGCAGCCCCCGAGACAAGGAAGCTTTCTTT.

As regards this clone: One junction end does not reproduce the germline sequence, and a read error may be involved. The rearrangement uses TRBV15 and TRBJ1-5; D perhaps matches TRBD1 (6 bases). The CDR3 is 12 residues long. The germline V gene encodes CDR1 LNHNV and CDR2 YYDKDF (reference sequence). CDR3 loop: CATSSPGQPRHF. CDR3 nucleotides: TGTGCCACCAGCAGTCCTGGACAGCCCCGGCATTTT.

The sample holds a few counts of this clone. This chain uses TRBV28 with TRBJ1-2; D unclear. Germline V lookup: CDR1 MDHEN, CDR2 SYDVKM. Between the trimmed V and J ends, which lost 6 bases and 2 bases, there was a span of 10 bases. The CDR3 runs 13 residues. DNA of the CDR3: TGTGCCAGCAGCCCTCCTCAGAACTATGGCTACACCTTC. Its translation is CASSPPQNYGYTF.

This chain connects TRBV29-1 to TRBJ1-1; D gene uncertain. Germline CDR1 SQVTM, CDR2 ANQGSEA. Trimming shortened V by 4 bases and J by 5 bases, and 11 bases separated the two germline ends. This CDR3 is built from 12 residues. The CDR3 sequence: CSVGRDGTEAFF. CDR3 in DNA: TGCAGCGTTGGGAGGGATGGGACTGAAGCTTTCTTT.

This clone was found a few times. The J gene is TRBJ2-1, the V gene TRBV27; possible D gene TRBD2, 6 bases. The CDR3 runs 13 residues. Germline lookup yields CDR1 MNHEY and CDR2 SMNVEV (reference sequence). The V end was cut by 6 bases, the J end by 8 bases, with 14 bases between. The CDR3 sequence is CASSRTGTYEQFF. In DNA, the CDR3 is TGTGCCAGCAGCCGCACCGGGACTTATGAGCAGTTCTTC.

The chain uses TRBV4-2 and TRBJ1-1, with 8 bases identical to TRBD1. Losses at the gene ends were 4 bases for V and 3 bases for J; bases not matched to a gene: 7. Germline V gene lookup returns CDR1 LGHNA and CDR2 YNFKEQ. The CDR3 runs 15 residues. The CDR3 DNA reads TGTGCCAGCAGCCTGGGTGAGACAGGGGACACTGAAGCTTTCTTT. This translates into CASSLGETGDTEAFF.

This clone turned up a few times. The chain uses TRBV4-3 and TRBJ2-7; D is perhaps TRBD2 (7 bases). The CDR3 covers 15 residues. The V gene lost 2 bases and the J gene lost 6 bases, with 17 bases spanning the gap. Germline V gene data show CDR1 as LGHNA and CDR2 as YSLEER. In nucleotides, the CDR3 is TGCGCCAGCAGCCAAAACATAGGGGAGGGGGGCGAGCAGTACTTC. Translating it yields CASSQNIGEGGEQYF.

The chain couples TRBV2 to TRBJ1-6; D is undetermined. V was clipped by 7 bases and J by 0 bases, with 10 bases between them. Germline V gene lookup returns CDR1 SNHLY and CDR2 FYNNEI. This CDR3 comprises 15 residues. The DNA of the CDR3 is TGTGCCAGCATGATCGGGAGCTCCTATAATTCACCCCTCCACTTT. This translates into CASMIGSSYNSPLHF.

The chain has TRBV19 and TRBJ1-1; 7 bases match TRBD1. The CDR3 has 16 amino acids. The V gene's germline CDR1 is LNHDA and CDR2 SQIVND (reference sequence). The junction had 11 bases not matched to a gene; V was cut back by 6 bases and J by 1 base. CDR3 protein: CASRKGARLPNTEAFF. The CDR3 DNA follows: TGTGCCAGTAGAAAGGGGGCGCGTCTTCCGAACACTGAAGCTTTCTTT.

The gene calls are TRBV7-9 and TRBJ2-5; the D gene is possibly TRBD1 (6 bases). The DNA end favors TRBJ2-7, so the J call may be wrong. The length of the CDR3 is 12 residues. Germline V CDR1 and CDR2: SEHNR, FQNEAQ (reference sequence). CDR3 residues: CASSVQGYEQYF. DNA for the CDR3: TGTGCCAGCAGCGTACAGGGTTACGAGCAGTACTTC.

This clone came up a few times. The chain's CDR3 is CASSPRTQGTEAFF. The CDR3 DNA sequence: TGTGCCAGCAGCCCAAGGACGCAGGGGACTGAAGCTTTCTTT. The chain employs TRBV7-9 and TRBJ1-1; TRBD1 might be the D (6 bases). Trimming cost V 5 bases and J 5 bases, with 15 bases left between them. The CDR3 loop spans 14 amino acids. Germline CDR1 is SEHNR and CDR2 is FQNEAQ (reference sequence).